The 19 T cell receptor beta chains below were found in one sample sequenced in a study of graft-versus-host responses after intestinal transplantation. Profiling relied on immunoSEQ multiplex PCR, and the TCRdb table lists in-frame clones only, not all of them. The data hold about 120,000 clones, with 90% observed a single time. Which antigens these TCRs recognize remains unknown. The material sequenced was unstimulated CD4+ T cells sorted from spleen or lymph node cells, taken before intestinal transplant. The receptors here all came from a human donor who received an intestinal transplant.

The V call is TRBV7-9, the J call TRBJ2-3; D ambiguous. CDR1 and CDR2 (germline): SEHNR, FQNEAQ (reference sequence). Trimming pared 2 bases from V and 3 bases from J, leaving 6 bases between. The CDR3 length is 13 residues. CDR3 in amino acids: CASSLIGTDTQYF. The CDR3 bases are TGTGCCAGCAGCTTAATCGGGACAGATACGCAGTATTTT.

The CDR3 sequence is CASSPLGQGPHEQFF. For the CDR3, the DNA is TGTGCCAGCAGCCCCCTTGGACAGGGTCCCCATGAGCAGTTCTTC. The V call is TRBV28, the J call TRBJ2-1; 8 bases map to TRBD1. Germline CDR1 and CDR2: MDHEN and SYDVKM. The V and J ends lost 6 bases and 8 bases, in that order; junction bases with no gene match: 12. The CDR3 covers 15 residues.

This clone was found once. The chain couples TRBV7-8 to TRBJ2-7; 13 nucleotides match TRBD2. This CDR3 spans 20 amino acids. CDR1 and CDR2 from the germline V gene are SGHVS and FQNEAQ. The J segment lost 0 bases and the V segment lost 5 bases, leaving 16 bases of the junction unmatched. CDR3 nucleotide sequence: TGTGCCAGCAGCACCCGACAGTCGGGACTAGCGGGGTTGCACTCCTACGAGCAGTACTTC. It codes for CASSTRQSGLAGLHSYEQYF.

The genes are TRBV28 and TRBJ2-5; tentative D call: TRBD1 (5 bases). The CDR3 loop spans 16 amino acids. V lost 3 bases, J lost 2 bases, and 16 bases lay in between. Looked up from germline, CDR1 is MDHEN and CDR2 is SYDVKM. CDR3 DNA: TGTGCCAGCAGTTTCACCCAGGGATTAGGGCAAGAGACCCAGTACTTC. Its translation: CASSFTQGLGQETQYF.

This chain's CDR3 is CASSIQRQGHLGANVLTF. CDR3 nucleotides: TGTGCCAGCTCTATCCAGAGACAGGGCCATTTGGGGGCCAACGTCCTGACTTTC. V and J are TRBV18 and TRBJ2-6; 7 bases align to TRBD1. The length of the CDR3 is 18 residues. J was trimmed by 4 bases and V by 6 bases; bases with no gene match: 15. Germline V gene lookup returns CDR1 KGHSH and CDR2 LQKENI.

In this sample, this clone turned up once. The chain recombines TRBV11-2 with TRBJ2-7; the D gene is possibly TRBD2 (7 bases). The CDR3 consists of 17 residues. Germline V gene data show CDR1 as SGHAT and CDR2 as FQNNGV. V shed 5 bases and J shed 2 bases, with 22 bases lying between them. The CDR3 DNA sequence: TGTGCCAGCAGCCTGACCTCGGGGGGCAGTTGGGCCTACGAGCAGTACTTC. It is translated as CASSLTSGGSWAYEQYF.

The chain couples TRBV7-2 to TRBJ2-7; possible D gene TRBD1, 6 bases. Germline CDR1 SGHTA, CDR2 FQGNSA. This CDR3 is built from 16 residues. V lost 3 bases to trimming and J lost 0 bases, with 15 bases between them. CDR3 coding DNA: TGTGCCAGCAGCTTGCGCCAGGGGACCAACTCCTACGAGCAGTACTTC. Translated, it gives CASSLRQGTNSYEQYF.

The chain has TRBV6-1 and TRBJ2-5, with 9 positions matching TRBD1. This CDR3 has 15 residues. V lost 6 bases, J lost 2 bases, and 7 bases stayed unmatched. Germline V gives CDR1 MNHNS, CDR2 SASEGT. The CDR3 bases are TGTGCCAGCAGCCCAGACAGGGGGAGACAAGAGACCCAGTACTTC. Residues: CASSPDRGRQETQYF.

The chain recombines TRBV7-8 with TRBJ1-6; 9 bases map to TRBD1. Germline V CDR1 and CDR2: SGHVS, FQNEAQ. The CDR3 runs to 17 residues. The V gene end was trimmed by 8 bases and the J gene end by 8 bases; junction bases not matched to a gene: 16. CDR3 in DNA: TGTGCCAGCGCTAGACTTACACCGGGACAGGGTTATTCACCCCTCCACTTT. Protein sequence: CASARLTPGQGYSPLHF.

The V call is TRBV18, the J call TRBJ1-1; 8 nucleotides align to TRBD1. The CDR3 length is 13 residues. Losses at the gene ends were 3 bases for V and 11 bases for J; bases not matched to a gene: 8. Germline CDR1 and CDR2: KGHSH and LQKENI. The CDR3 region has the DNA TGTGCCAGCTCACCGGACAGGGAAAGAGCTGCTTTCTTT. It specifies CASSPDRERAAFF.

This clone came up once. This chain joins TRBV2 and TRBJ2-2; D may be TRBD2 (7 bases). CDR3 size: 15 residues. Germline CDR1 SNHLY, CDR2 FYNNEI. Trimming stripped 5 bases from V and 5 bases from J, with 15 bases between. The CDR3 DNA reads as TGTGCCAGCAGTCCCCTAGGGGGGGGGACCGGGGAGCTGTTTTTT. Translated, it gives CASSPLGGGTGELFF. The variable domain in full, with the rest retrieved from reference TRBV2 and TRBJ2-2, is EPEVTQTPSHQVTQMGQEVILRCVPISNHLYFYWYRQILGQKVEFLVSFYNNEISEKSEIFDDQFSVERPDGSNFTLKIRSTKLEDSAMYFCASSPLGGGTGELFFGEGSRLTVL.

This clone was recorded a few times. The chain carries TRBV5-1 and TRBJ2-5, with TRBD1 as a possible D gene (6 bases). CDR1 and CDR2 (germline): SGHRS, YFSETQ. The CDR3 sequence is 13 residues long. V lost 4 bases, J lost 2 bases, and 9 bases lay in between. CDR3 protein: CASSTGQQETQYF. Written as DNA, the CDR3 is TGCGCCAGCAGCACCGGACAGCAAGAGACCCAGTACTTC. The complete variable domain, with remaining parts taken from reference TRBV5-1 and TRBJ2-5, reads KAGVTQTPRYLIKTRGQQVTLSCSPISGHRSVSWYQQTPGQGLQFLFEYFSETQRNKGNFPGRFSGRQFSNSRSEMNVSTLELGDSALYLCASSTGQQETQYFGPGTRLLVL.

The genes are TRBV5-4 and TRBJ2-1; no reliable D call. With 0 bases removed from V and 9 bases from J, the gap between germline ends came to 13 bases. The CDR3 has 14 amino acids. Germline V gene data show CDR1 as SGHNT and CDR2 as YYREEE (reference sequence). CDR3 DNA: TGTGCCAGCAGCTTGGAACGGTTAAGAGGTGAGCAGTTCTTC. Protein sequence: CASSLERLRGEQFF.

The chain employs TRBV6-1 and TRBJ1-2; D possibly corresponds to TRBD1 (5 bases). Per germline, CDR1 MNHNS and CDR2 SASEGT. The CDR3 is 14 residues long. V was pared by 7 bases and J by 4 bases, with 16 bases between. The CDR3 coding sequence is TGTGCCAGCACCCTGACGACAGTCGGCTATGGCTACACCTTC. Translated, it gives CASTLTTVGYGYTF.

The V call is TRBV27, the J call TRBJ1-2; 8 nucleotides agree with TRBD1. This CDR3 has 15 amino acids. Trimming removed 7 bases from V and 5 bases from J; junction bases left unmatched: 12. Per the germline V gene, CDR1 is MNHEY and CDR2 is SMNVEV (reference sequence). CDR3 residues: CASKLNQGASYGYTF. In nucleotides, the CDR3 is TGTGCCAGCAAGTTGAACCAGGGGGCTTCATATGGCTACACCTTC.

The chain links TRBV7-8 to TRBJ2-1; 7 positions agree with TRBD1. The germline CDR1 and CDR2 sequences are SGHVS and FQNEAQ. The CDR3 is 13 amino acids. The V segment lost 5 bases and the J segment 6 bases; nucleotides outside the gene matches: 4. The CDR3 bases are TGTGCCAGCAGCATCAACAGGGGCAATGAGCAGTTCTTC. It codes for CASSINRGNEQFF.

This chain uses TRBV11-1 with TRBJ1-6, with D possibly matching TRBD1 (5 bases). CDR3 size: 14 residues. V was trimmed by 2 bases and J by 5 bases, leaving 7 bases between them. Germline CDR1 is SGHAT and CDR2 is FQDESV (reference sequence). CDR3 amino acids: CASSLRGNNSPLHF. The CDR3 DNA follows: TGTGCCAGCAGCTTACGGGGGAATAATTCACCCCTCCACTTT. The full variable domain, rest sourced from reference TRBV11-1 and TRBJ1-6, is EAEVAQSPRYKITEKSQAVAFWCDPISGHATLYWYRQILGQGPELLVQFQDESVVDDSQLPKDRFSAERLKGVDSTLKIQPAELGDSAMYLCASSLRGNNSPLHFGNGTRLTVT.

This sequence joins TRBV30 and TRBJ2-2; TRBD2 agrees at 10 bases. This CDR3 comprises 16 residues. The germline V gene has CDR1 GTSNPN and CDR2 SVGIG (reference sequence). Trimming removed 4 bases from V and 5 bases from J; junction bases left unmatched: 10. The CDR3 sequence is CAWISASGRRTGELFF. CDR3 nucleotides: TGTGCCTGGATCTCGGCTAGCGGGAGAAGGACCGGGGAGCTGTTTTTT.

The chain links TRBV10-3 to TRBJ2-1; 9 nucleotides align to TRBD2. Unmatched junction bases numbered 5, after V lost 4 bases and J lost 4 bases. Germline CDR1 reads ENHRY; CDR2 reads SYGVKD. The CDR3 spans 15 residues. The CDR3 sequence: CAISALSGGYNEQFF. CDR3 nucleotides: TGTGCCATCAGTGCACTTAGCGGGGGTTACAATGAGCAGTTCTTC.